The next 21 T cell receptor beta chains were all read from a single sample in a study of patients and donors after allogeneic stem cell transplantation. TCRdb fed the RT-PCR reads into MiXCR, producing one record per CDR3 protein. Among 900,000 to 1,000,000 distinct CDR3 sequences listed, 18% were seen once. Sequencing was performed on blood, either unsorted or a sorted T cell fraction (not recorded which). The receptors were sampled from a human donor who was either an allogeneic HSCT recipient or a stem cell or donor lymphocyte infusion donor (not recorded which). It is not recorded whose cells these are; they may come from a transplant donor.

This clonotype has only a few counts. The chain is built from TRBV15 and TRBJ2-2; TRBD1 matches 9 bases. The length of the CDR3 is 18 residues. Germline CDR1 is LNHNV and CDR2 is YYDKDF (reference sequence). V was pared by 1 base and J by 3 bases, with 9 bases of the junction left unmatched. The CDR3 region is CATSRGWGTGSYTGELFF. The CDR3 bases are TGTGCCACCAGCAGAGGATGGGGGACAGGGTCTTACACCGGGGAGCTGTTTTTT.

This clonotype came up a few times. This chain links TRBV2 with TRBJ1-2; possible D gene TRBD1, 5 bases. Germline CDR1 is SNHLY and CDR2 is FYNNEI. The V end lost 7 bases, the J end lost 2 bases, and 8 bases lay between the germline ends. The CDR3 has 12 residues. CDR3 nucleotides: TGTGCCAGCACAGACAGCAACTATGGCTACACCTTC. Translated, it gives CASTDSNYGYTF.

This clonotype was seen more than once but under ten times. The J gene is TRBJ2-3, the V gene TRBV9, with TRBD1 matching over 8 bases. The V gene's germline CDR1 is SGDLS and CDR2 YYNGEE. The CDR3 extends over 15 amino acids. With V trimmed by 0 bases and J by 4 bases, 4 bases remained unmatched. DNA for the CDR3: TGTGCCAGCAGCGTAGGGGCAGGGGGCGCAGATACGCAGTATTTT. Protein: CASSVGAGGADTQYF. The whole variable domain, remainder taken from reference TRBV9 and TRBJ2-3, is DSGVTQTPKHLITATGQRVTLRCSPRSGDLSVYWYQQSLDQGLQFLIQYYNGEERAKGNILERFSAQQFPDLHSELNLSSLELGDSALYFCASSVGAGGADTQYFGPGTRLTVL.

V usage is TRBV12-3 or TRBV12-4 and J usage is TRBJ1-1, with D possibly matching TRBD1 (5 bases). The CDR3 covers 13 residues. V was pared by 3 bases and J by 6 bases, with 11 bases between. The CDR3 protein is CASSFTGFAEAFF. CDR3 DNA: TGTGCCAGCAGTTTTACAGGCTTCGCTGAAGCTTTCTTT.

This clonotype came up many times. V is TRBV12-3 or TRBV12-4 and J is TRBJ2-7; TRBD1 aligns across 9 bases. J gave up 3 bases and V 5 bases, and 5 bases lay outside the gene matches. CDR3 length: 14 residues. The CDR3 bases are TGTGCCAGCAGTAGAGGGACAGGGAACTACGAGCAGTACTTC. It codes for CASSRGTGNYEQYF.

The rearrangement uses TRBV2 and TRBJ2-7; D gene unclear. CDR1 SNHLY and CDR2 FYNNEI come from the germline V gene. The CDR3 sequence is 17 residues long. Trimming pared 6 bases from V and 5 bases from J, leaving 26 bases between. The CDR3 is CASSPSLNRGSGHEQYF. As DNA, the CDR3 is TGTGCCAGCAGCCCATCCCTAAATCGAGGTTCTGGCCACGAGCAGTACTTC.

The chain combines TRBV5-6 with TRBJ2-1; 7 bases align to TRBD2. The CDR3 has 13 residues. The germline gives CDR1 SGHDT, CDR2 YYEEEE. The V and J ends lost 4 bases and 9 bases, in that order; junction bases with no gene match: 7. CDR3 DNA sequence: TGTGCCAGCAGCCGACTAGCTCCTAGTGAGCAGTTCTTC. Protein: CASSRLAPSEQFF.

The genes are TRBV5-6 and TRBJ2-5; no firm D call. Trimming shortened V by 4 bases and J by 5 bases, and 9 bases separated the two germline ends. The CDR3 consists of 12 residues. The germline V gene has CDR1 SGHDT and CDR2 YYEEEE. For the CDR3, the DNA is TGTGCCAGCAGCCGCGATTCCGAGACCCAGTACTTC. Protein sequence: CASSRDSETQYF.

This chain uses TRBV10-3 with TRBJ1-6, with TRBD1 matching over 7 bases. Germline loops: CDR1 ENHRY, CDR2 SYGVKD. V shed 8 bases and J 9 bases; nucleotides not matched to a gene: 13. The CDR3 runs 15 residues. CDR3 loop: CAIGVGGTEVSPLHF. In DNA form, the CDR3 reads TGTGCCATCGGCGTGGGGGGGACAGAAGTTTCACCCCTCCACTTT.

The chain links TRBV24-1 to TRBJ1-5; TRBD1 might be the D (5 bases). This CDR3 is 14 amino acids long. V was shortened by 9 bases and J by 0 bases, with 11 bases between the two germline ends. Germline V gene sequence: CDR1 KGHDR, CDR2 SFDVKD. CDR3 nucleotides: TGTGCCACCGCCCGAGGGGATAGCAATCAGCCCCAGCATTTT. Its protein product is CATARGDSNQPQHF.

This clonotype was seen a few times. This chain uses TRBV2 with TRBJ2-7, with D maybe TRBD2 (6 bases). The CDR3 contains 13 residues. V was shortened by 8 bases and J by 0 bases, with 11 bases between the two germline ends. Germline assignment: CDR1 SNHLY and CDR2 FYNNEI. DNA for the CDR3: TGTGCCAGCTTACTGACTAGCTCCTACGAGCAGTACTTC. Translating it yields CASLLTSSYEQYF.

This clonotype showed up just a few times. This sequence joins TRBV24-1 and TRBJ1-4, with D hard to call. CDR1 is KGHDR and CDR2 is SFDVKD in the germline V gene. V gave up 3 bases and J gave up 7 bases, with 8 bases separating them. CDR3 length equals 13 residues. As DNA, the CDR3 is TGTGCCACCAGTGATGGGGTCGTTGAAAAACTGTTTTTT. Its translation is CATSDGVVEKLFF.

In this sample, this clonotype turned up a few times. V usage is TRBV20-1 and J usage is TRBJ2-2; D is unclear. Germline V CDR1 and CDR2: DFQATT, SNEGSKA (reference sequence). Trimming cost V 6 bases and J 5 bases, with 19 bases left between them. The CDR3 is made up of 15 amino acids. The CDR3 coding sequence is TGCAGTGCCCCTTTTGGACGGGTGGGGACCGGGGAGCTGTTTTTT. This sequence encodes CSAPFGRVGTGELFF.

This clonotype has only a few counts. The rearrangement uses TRBV20-1 and TRBJ1-1; TRBD1 matches at 8 bases. The CDR3 sequence is 11 residues long. V trimming: 8 bases; J trimming: 10 bases; junction bases outside the gene matches: 9. Germline lookup yields CDR1 DFQATT and CDR2 SNEGSKA (reference sequence). The CDR3 DNA is TGCAGTTCAAGGACAGGGCTTGGAGCTTTCTTT. Amino acids: CSSRTGLGAFF.

This clonotype was counted a few times. The chain has TRBV9 and TRBJ2-5; 10 bases line up with TRBD1. Germline CDR1 SGDLS, CDR2 YYNGEE. The CDR3 contains 15 residues. V lost 3 bases, J lost 2 bases, and 4 bases stayed unmatched. This CDR3 reads CASSADRGLQETQYF. The CDR3 DNA reads as TGTGCCAGCAGCGCCGACAGGGGGCTTCAAGAGACCCAGTACTTC.

This clonotype was found a few times. DNA of the CDR3: TGTGCCAGCAGCGGACGTAGACTAGCGATCGGGGAGCTGTTTTTT. Residues: CASSGRRLAIGELFF. The chain combines TRBV5-6 with TRBJ2-2; 8 bases map to TRBD2. The length of the CDR3 is 15 residues. Germline trimming cut 4 bases from V and 7 bases from J; bases unmatched to any gene: 9. CDR1 SGHDT and CDR2 YYEEEE come from the germline V gene.

The CDR3 nucleotides are TGCAGCGTTGAGACAGGGGGCTTTTCAGCTTTCTTT. Its translation: CSVETGGFSAFF. The genes are TRBV29-1 and TRBJ1-1, with TRBD1 identical over 10 bases. CDR1 and CDR2 (germline): SQVTM, ANQGSEA. The CDR3 totals 12 residues. J was trimmed by 10 bases and V by 3 bases; bases with no gene match: 5.

CDR3 residues: CSAPRLARPSYNEQFF. The DNA for the CDR3 is TGCAGTGCCCCCCGGCTTGCGCGCCCCTCCTACAATGAGCAGTTCTTC. The chain is built from TRBV20-1 and TRBJ2-1, with no clear D. Between the trimmed V and J ends, which lost 6 bases and 0 bases, there was a span of 18 bases. Per the germline V gene, CDR1 is DFQATT and CDR2 is SNEGSKA (reference sequence). This CDR3 contains 16 residues.

The rearrangement links TRBV7-9 to TRBJ2-3; D may be TRBD2 (5 bases). The CDR3 covers 16 residues. Trimming took off 1 base at V and 1 base at J, with 12 bases between the two ends. The germline gives CDR1 SEHNR, CDR2 FQNEAQ (reference sequence). Here the CDR3 DNA reads TGTGCCAGCAGCTTAGGTCCGGGAACGGGCACAGATACGCAGTATTTT. This gives the protein CASSLGPGTGTDTQYF.

This rearrangement joins TRBV7-7 to TRBJ2-5, with 7 bases lining up with TRBD1. Germline-derived CDR1 and CDR2 are SSHAT and FNYEAQ (reference sequence). The CDR3 is 14 residues long. Trimming removed 6 bases from V and 3 bases from J; junction bases left unmatched: 7. The CDR3 reads CASRVSGQKETQYF. The CDR3 DNA reads as TGTGCCAGCAGAGTCTCGGGACAGAAAGAGACCCAGTACTTC. The whole variable domain, filled in from reference TRBV7-7 and TRBJ2-5, reads GAGVSQSPRYKVTKRGQDVTLRCDPISSHATLYWYQQALGQGPEFLTYFNYEAQPDKSGLPSDRFSAERPEGSISTLTIQRTEQRDSAMYRCASRVSGQKETQYFGPGTRLLVL.

In DNA, the CDR3 is TGCGCCAGCACAAGGGTTCCGGACACCGGGGAGCTGTTTTTT. Protein sequence: CASTRVPDTGELFF. The V call is TRBV5-1, the J call TRBJ2-2; D not resolved. The CDR3 has 14 residues. The germline V gene has CDR1 SGHRS and CDR2 YFSETQ. Between the trimmed V and J ends, which lost 6 bases and 3 bases, there was a span of 12 bases.